This T cell receptor beta chain was identified during a study of blood T cell repertoires in COVID-19. Across the study: Sites in the United States, Italy and Spain provided acute and convalescent COVID-19 samples.

As processed by the authors: Nucleated cell number was recorded as an estimate derived from reference gene primer amplification. Sequenced by immunoSEQ multiplex PCR; TCRdb stores in-frame clones only, minus some. The V and J calls and clone size come from that table; D and trimming were worked out from the DNA. The sample lists approximately 200,000 clones, approximately 83% occurring once. Germline assignment: CDR1 LNHNV and CDR2 YYDKDF (reference sequence). V trimming: 4 bases; J trimming: 7 bases; junction bases outside the gene matches: 11. This CDR3 has 15 amino acids. This sequence originates from a woman aged 55-69 years with acute or convalescent COVID-19. Sequenced sample: peripheral blood. The chain recombines TRBV15 with TRBJ1-1, with 8 bases lining up with TRBD1. The DNA of the CDR3 is TGTGCCACCAGCATAGAACGACAGGGGTTTTTTGAAGCTTTCTTT. This translates into CATSIERQGFFEAFF.